These T cell receptor beta chains were read from a single sample in a study of T cells after somatic rescue of genetic block. Sequencing used immunoSEQ multiplex PCR; TCRdb keeps in-frame clones, though not all of them. Found here are about 70,000 clones, 92% of them singletons; the top ten hold 2.5% to 3.5%. Sequencing used peripheral blood mononuclear cells (PBMCs). All receptors derive from a middle-aged man. Each CDR3 is given without its conserved first and last residue. Each record gives: J gene, D gene, V gene, CDR3 protein. D genes are given only for firm matches.

j_call: TRBJ2-7
d_call: TRBD2
v_call: TRBV6-5
cdr3_aa: ATQTSGSYEQY

j_call: TRBJ2-7
d_call: NA
v_call: TRBV5-1
cdr3_aa: ASSLETRTRAYEQY

j_call: TRBJ2-2
d_call: NA
v_call: TRBV5-4
cdr3_aa: ASSAGRAFRDGLGTGELF

j_call: TRBJ2-1
d_call: NA
v_call: TRBV19
cdr3_aa: ASSMIPDSSYNEQF

j_call: TRBJ1-1
d_call: TRBD1
v_call: TRBV5-4
cdr3_aa: ASSVDRGSTEAF

j_call: TRBJ2-7
d_call: NA
v_call: TRBV30
cdr3_aa: AWSVQYLELVPYEQY

j_call: TRBJ2-7
d_call: NA
v_call: TRBV13
cdr3_aa: ASSDSYEQC

j_call: TRBJ1-1
d_call: NA
v_call: TRBV10-3
cdr3_aa: AISESIQANTEAF

j_call: TRBJ2-3
d_call: NA
v_call: TRBV5-6
cdr3_aa: ASSLRGITDTQY

j_call: TRBJ1-5
d_call: NA
v_call: TRBV29-1
cdr3_aa: SVGGVNQPQH

j_call: TRBJ2-7
d_call: TRBD1
v_call: TRBV27
cdr3_aa: ASSLGDRAEQY

j_call: TRBJ1-1
d_call: NA
v_call: TRBV6-1
cdr3_aa: ASSDRQRERAF

j_call: TRBJ2-1
d_call: NA
v_call: TRBV11-2
cdr3_aa: ASSIGQYDSYNEQF

j_call: TRBJ2-1
d_call: NA
v_call: TRBV6-5
cdr3_aa: ASSYRGSSSYNEQF

j_call: TRBJ2-1
d_call: NA
v_call: TRBV11-2
cdr3_aa: ASSLGDPLYNEQF

j_call: TRBJ1-6
d_call: NA
v_call: TRBV19
cdr3_aa: ASSIANSPLH

j_call: TRBJ1-4
d_call: NA
v_call: TRBV4-2
cdr3_aa: ASSQKSGGLHEKLF

j_call: TRBJ2-5
d_call: NA
v_call: TRBV5-1
cdr3_aa: ASSLGSGELRETQY

j_call: TRBJ2-2
d_call: NA
v_call: TRBV12-2
cdr3_aa: ASRLQGTGELF

j_call: TRBJ2-1
d_call: NA
v_call: TRBV19
cdr3_aa: ASSARDFGVNEQF

j_call: TRBJ2-5
d_call: TRBD2
v_call: TRBV19
cdr3_aa: ASSSGTSGSPGETQY

j_call: TRBJ2-6
d_call: NA
v_call: TRBV4-1
cdr3_aa: ASSQDGPSTHSGANVLT

j_call: TRBJ2-5
d_call: TRBD2
v_call: TRBV19
cdr3_aa: ASSIKRGAGGETQY

j_call: TRBJ2-3
d_call: NA
v_call: TRBV27
cdr3_aa: ASSLGTDTQY

j_call: TRBJ2-3
d_call: TRBD2
v_call: TRBV30
cdr3_aa: AWTGGGDTQY

j_call: TRBJ1-1
d_call: NA
v_call: TRBV28
cdr3_aa: ASSPPDPQRNTEAF

j_call: TRBJ2-6
d_call: NA
v_call: TRBV11-2
cdr3_aa: ASSFRVIGANVLT

j_call: TRBJ2-7
d_call: NA
v_call: TRBV5-5
cdr3_aa: ASSTAPTTSYEQY

j_call: TRBJ1-1
d_call: NA
v_call: TRBV29-1
cdr3_aa: SVKGRMNTEAF

j_call: TRBJ2-5
d_call: NA
v_call: TRBV4-1
cdr3_aa: ASSQEVHGTQY

j_call: TRBJ1-5
d_call: NA
v_call: TRBV4-3
cdr3_aa: ASSQDTGAYQPQH

j_call: TRBJ2-2
d_call: TRBD2
v_call: TRBV6-1
cdr3_aa: ASRLAGDTGELF

j_call: TRBJ2-3
d_call: NA
v_call: TRBV6-1
cdr3_aa: ASSRITDTQY

j_call: TRBJ1-4
d_call: NA
v_call: TRBV18
cdr3_aa: ASSQRRTDNEKLF

j_call: TRBJ2-3
d_call: NA
v_call: TRBV6-6
cdr3_aa: ASSSGGSTDTQY

j_call: TRBJ2-2
d_call: TRBD1
v_call: TRBV10-3
cdr3_aa: AISGRDRGNGELF

j_call: TRBJ2-3
d_call: NA
v_call: TRBV30
cdr3_aa: AWSVYGGSTDTQY

j_call: TRBJ1-5
d_call: NA
v_call: TRBV2
cdr3_aa: ASSEAGRPNQPQH

j_call: TRBJ2-1
d_call: TRBD2
v_call: TRBV9
cdr3_aa: ASSVGLAGAEEQF

j_call: TRBJ2-7
d_call: TRBD2
v_call: TRBV6-6
cdr3_aa: ASSYSREGPKYEQY

j_call: TRBJ2-7
d_call: NA
v_call: TRBV30
cdr3_aa: AWSIGGEQY

j_call: TRBJ2-5
d_call: NA
v_call: TRBV9
cdr3_aa: ASSVVAQETQY

j_call: TRBJ2-5
d_call: NA
v_call: TRBV14
cdr3_aa: ASSQDLTAKRGETQY

j_call: TRBJ2-7
d_call: TRBD1
v_call: TRBV7-9
cdr3_aa: ASSSSGTEFYEQY

j_call: TRBJ1-5
d_call: NA
v_call: TRBV16
cdr3_aa: ASMDAAGQPQH

j_call: TRBJ2-7
d_call: NA
v_call: TRBV28
cdr3_aa: ASSFQGFKEQY

j_call: TRBJ2-2
d_call: NA
v_call: TRBV19
cdr3_aa: ASTPRGPQAGELF

j_call: TRBJ1-1
d_call: TRBD1
v_call: TRBV19
cdr3_aa: ASTRTGGNTEAF

j_call: TRBJ2-7
d_call: NA
v_call: TRBV27
cdr3_aa: ASRTQVVTSVQY

j_call: TRBJ2-3
d_call: NA
v_call: TRBV7-9
cdr3_aa: ASSLGTDTQY

j_call: TRBJ1-2
d_call: NA
v_call: TRBV5-4
cdr3_aa: ASSSDRYGYT

j_call: TRBJ2-7
d_call: TRBD1
v_call: TRBV15
cdr3_aa: ATSRFRTGGYEQY

j_call: TRBJ1-3
d_call: TRBD1
v_call: TRBV30
cdr3_aa: AWSIPRDRAGNTIY

j_call: TRBJ1-2
d_call: NA
v_call: TRBV5-4
cdr3_aa: ASSTQTYGYT